These T cell receptor beta chains were read from a single sample in a study of long-term antiretroviral therapy in people with HIV. The assay was immunoSEQ multiplex PCR, and TCRdb's table has in-frame clones only and misses some. The table includes under 14,000 clones, 81% detected once. This material consisted of unsorted PBMCs, taken 1.8 years after starting antiretroviral therapy. Source of these receptors: a middle-aged man with HIV. Both conserved end residues are part of each CDR3. The order of the fields is D gene, V gene, clone size, J gene, CDR3 DNA, CDR3 protein. A D gene is named only where the DNA matches it firmly. Expanded clones are given a class, and other clones once, few, many or no size at all.

-	TRBV5-1	-	TRBJ2-1	TGCGCCAGCAGCTTGGCGGCCAATGAGCAGTTCTTC	CASSLAANEQFF
-	TRBV19	once	TRBJ2-3	TGTGCCAGTAGTATAGCGGGAGGAGGGGGCCGGGAAGATACGCAGTATTTT	CASSIAGGGGREDTQYF
-	TRBV7-9	once	TRBJ1-5	TGTGCCAGCAGCCTTACCTACAATCAGCCCCAGCATTTT	CASSLTYNQPQHF
-	TRBV29-1	-	TRBJ1-1	TGCAGCGTTGCTCCCAGGACGAACACTGAAGCTTTCTTT	CSVAPRTNTEAFF
-	TRBV29-1	-	TRBJ1-1	TGCAGCGGCGTAGGGGCTCCAATGAACACTGAAGCTTTCTTT	CSGVGAPMNTEAFF
-	TRBV11-2	few	TRBJ2-1	TGTGCCAGCAGCTTCATGGAGGACGGTGAGCAGTTCTTC	CASSFMEDGEQFF
-	TRBV7-9	-	TRBJ2-5	TGTGCCAGCAGCTCCTCGGGTGTAGGGCGGATGGAGACCCAGTACTTC	CASSSSGVGRMETQYF
-	TRBV4-2	few	TRBJ1-2	TGTGCCAGCAGCCAAGGGGACCGGATTGGTACGGGCTACACCTTC	CASSQGDRIGTGYTF
-	TRBV9	-	TRBJ2-7	TGTGCCAGCAGCGTCTCAGGCATTCCCTCCTACGAGCAGTACTTC	CASSVSGIPSYEQYF
TRBD1	TRBV7-9	-	TRBJ1-1	TGTGCCAGCAGCAAGGGACAGTCACGAAGAACTGAAGCTTTCTTT	CASSKGQSRRTEAFF
-	TRBV5-1	-	TRBJ2-3	TGCGCCAGCCGTCCTCAAACGGTGGGCTCAGATACGCAGTATTTT	CASRPQTVGSDTQYF
-	TRBV9	-	TRBJ2-7	TGTGCCAGCAGCCTCTCAGACAGTCCCTACGAGCAGTACTTC	CASSLSDSPYEQYF